Listed here is a single T cell receptor beta chain. The sample is drawn from a study of neurological immune-mediated disorders. TCRdb called the 5' RACE reads again in MiXCR, with one record for every CDR3 protein. The sample holds 75,000 to 85,000 distinct CDR3 sequences, approximately 17% seen once. V lost 2 bases and J lost 0, with 16 bases in between. The CDR3 runs to 17 residues. Germline V gene sequence: CDR1 SGHDN, CDR2 FVKESK. The V gene is TRBV14, the J gene TRBJ1-1; D is undetermined. What was sequenced was PBMCs. The origin of this receptor is a woman between 40 and 55 years old in good health. The CDR3 sequence is CASSQIAVIIMNTEAFF. CDR3 DNA: TGTGCCAGCAGCCAAATCGCCGTGATCATTATGAACACTGAAGCTTTCTTT. Drawing the rest from reference TRBV14 and TRBJ1-1, the complete variable domain is EAGVTQFPSHSVIEKGQTVTLRCDPISGHDNLYWYRRVMGKEIKFLLHFVKESKQDESGMPNNRFLAERTGGTYSTLKVQPAELEDSGVYFCASSQIAVIIMNTEAFFGQGTRLTVV.